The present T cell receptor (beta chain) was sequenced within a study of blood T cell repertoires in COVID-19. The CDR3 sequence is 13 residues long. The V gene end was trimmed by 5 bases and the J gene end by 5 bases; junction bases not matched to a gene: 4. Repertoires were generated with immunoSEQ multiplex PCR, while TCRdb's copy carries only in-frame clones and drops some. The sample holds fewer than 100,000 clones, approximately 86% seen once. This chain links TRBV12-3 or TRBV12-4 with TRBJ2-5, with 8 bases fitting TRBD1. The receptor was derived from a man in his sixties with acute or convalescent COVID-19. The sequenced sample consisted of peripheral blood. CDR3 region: CASSPWTGETQYF. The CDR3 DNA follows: TGTGCCAGCAGTCCCTGGACAGGGGAGACCCAGTACTTC.